This T cell receptor (beta chain) stems from a study of CD4+ T cells in melanoma. Findings of the study overall: In melanoma, neoantigen-specific CD4+ T cells reportedly differed in differentiation state. CD8+ T cell, macrophage and B cell function reportedly correlated with neoantigen-specific CD4+ T cells.

Some clones are missing from TCRdb's copy, which holds only in-frame ones; the method was immunoSEQ multiplex PCR. The sample shows roughly 19,000 clones, around 80% of them seen only once. A remark on this clone: Its antigen is not identified.

This TCR derives from a human donor with melanoma.

DNA of the CDR3: TGCGCCAGCAGCTTGGAAGGGGCAGGTCCCACAGATACGCAGTATTTT. It encodes CASSLEGAGPTDTQYF. The chain couples TRBV5-1 to TRBJ2-3; possible D gene TRBD1, 5 bases. The germline V and J ends were trimmed by 0 bases and 2 bases, with 13 bases remaining between them. The length of the CDR3 is 16 residues. Germline-derived CDR1 and CDR2 are SGHRS and YFSETQ.